The 32 T cell receptor beta chains given below trace back to one sample, sequenced in a study of PD-L1 blockade in urothelial cancer. Generated by immunoSEQ multiplex PCR, the TCRdb table keeps only in-frame clones and is missing some. The top ten clones hold 4.7% of a sample with tens of thousands of clones, approximately 80% of them seen once. The sample was PBMCs, taken around atezolizumab (anti-PD-L1) treatment. Receptors were obtained from a man aged 70 or older with urothelial cancer.

This clone was seen only a few times. In DNA, the CDR3 is TGCGCCAGCAGCTCGACAGGTGATAACTATGGCTACACCTTC. The encoded protein is CASSSTGDNYGYTF. The rearrangement uses TRBV5-1 and TRBJ1-2; possibly TRBD1 for D (6 bases). This CDR3 has 14 amino acids. CDR1 is SGHRS, CDR2 YFSETQ, per germline. The V gene lost 3 bases and the J gene lost 1 base, with 10 bases spanning the gap.

The sample holds a few counts of this clone. The chain employs TRBV28 and TRBJ1-5, with D perhaps TRBD1 (6 bases). The CDR3 runs to 15 residues. The V end lost 6 bases, the J end lost 5 bases, and 17 bases lay between the germline ends. The germline gives CDR1 MDHEN, CDR2 SYDVKM. The DNA for the CDR3 is TGTGCCAGCAGCCCTAGGAGTGGGGGCCATCAGCCCCAGCATTTT. It specifies CASSPRSGGHQPQHF.

The gene calls are TRBV18 and TRBJ2-3, with TRBD2 identical over 9 bases. Trimming cost V 1 base and J 3 bases; bases outside gene matches: 8. Germline V gene sequence: CDR1 KGHSH, CDR2 LQKENI. This CDR3 region has 17 residues. CDR3 protein: CASSPLRTSAPTDTQYF. Here the CDR3 DNA reads TGTGCCAGCTCACCACTTCGGACTAGCGCCCCTACAGATACGCAGTATTTT.

The V call is TRBV27, the J call TRBJ2-1; D is undetermined. The length of the CDR3 is 16 residues. V was pared by 3 bases and J by 2 bases, with 14 bases between. Germline values: CDR1 MNHEY, CDR2 SMNVEV (reference sequence). The CDR3: CASSLVVYTPYNEQFF. Written as DNA, the CDR3 is TGTGCCAGCAGTTTGGTCGTGTACACCCCCTACAATGAGCAGTTCTTC.

The rearrangement uses TRBV4-1 and TRBJ2-7; the match to TRBD2 covers 9 bases. The CDR3 is made up of 16 amino acids. Germline V gene data show CDR1 as MGHRA and CDR2 as YSYEKL. The ends lost 0 bases at V and 2 bases at J; junction bases unmatched: 5. Here the CDR3 reads CASSQERLAGTYEQYF. The CDR3 nucleotides are TGCGCCAGCAGCCAAGAGCGTCTAGCGGGGACCTACGAGCAGTACTTC.

The genes are TRBV12-5 and TRBJ1-1; D gene ambiguous. V was trimmed by 4 bases and J by 1 base, leaving 13 bases between them. Germline CDR1 reads LGHNT; CDR2 reads FRNRAP. The CDR3 consists of 15 residues. CDR3 protein: CASGYLNSKNTEAFF. CDR3 nucleotide sequence: TGTGCTAGTGGTTACCTTAACAGTAAGAACACTGAAGCTTTCTTT.

CDR3: CASSDSYRDYGYTF. The CDR3 bases are TGTGCCAGCAGTGACTCTTACAGGGACTATGGCTACACCTTC. V and J are TRBV6-4 and TRBJ1-2, with a weak D call TRBD1 (6 bases). CDR1 MRHNA and CDR2 SNTAGT come from the germline V gene. The CDR3 is made up of 14 amino acids. Deletions cut 0 bases from V and 3 bases from J, with 8 bases between.

This rearrangement joins TRBV19 to TRBJ2-7; TRBD2 matches at 7 bases. In germline, CDR1 is LNHDA, CDR2 SQIVND (reference sequence). V dropped 1 base and J dropped 2; count of bases not matched to a gene: 2. The CDR3 contains 14 residues. The CDR3 DNA reads TGTGCCAGTAGTATAGGGGAGGGACCCTACGAGCAGTACTTC. Its protein is CASSIGEGPYEQYF.

This rearrangement joins TRBV6-1 to TRBJ1-1, with D possibly being TRBD1 (5 bases). CDR3 size: 13 residues. The V end was cut by 6 bases, the J end by 1 base, with 9 bases between. Germline V gives CDR1 MNHNS, CDR2 SASEGT. The CDR3 DNA sequence: TGTGCCAGCAGCCAAAGGGGGAACACTGAAGCTTTCTTT. It encodes CASSQRGNTEAFF.

This clone was detected only once. J is TRBJ2-1 and V is TRBV7-2; no definite D call. The CDR3 loop spans 17 amino acids. Trimming left V 1 base short and J 0 bases short, with 13 bases between. CDR1 and CDR2 (germline): SGHTA, FQGNSA. The CDR3 DNA sequence: TGTGCCAGCAGCTTAGGACCCAGCCGGAGCTCCTACAATGAGCAGTTCTTC. Translation: CASSLGPSRSSYNEQFF.

The genes are TRBV21-1 and TRBJ1-2; no DNA check was done on the table's D call, TRBD1. TRBV21-1 counts as a pseudogene. This CDR3 has 13 amino acids. In nucleotides, the CDR3 is TGTGCCAGCAGCCCATACAGGGGTAAGGGCTACACCTTC. Its translation is CASSPYRGKGYTF.

V usage is TRBV29-1 and J usage is TRBJ2-7; TRBD2 is a possible D gene (7 bases). The CDR3 spans 15 residues. Germline CDR1 reads SQVTM; CDR2 reads ANQGSEA. With 6 bases removed from V and 2 bases from J, the gap between germline ends came to 20 bases. Here the CDR3 reads CSVQSRGAPAYEQYF. CDR3 DNA sequence: TGCAGCGTCCAGTCTCGGGGGGCCCCAGCCTACGAGCAGTACTTC.

This rearrangement joins TRBV5-6 to TRBJ2-6; maybe TRBD1 (5 bases). V was shortened by 4 bases and J by 4 bases, with 15 bases between the two germline ends. Germline V lookup: CDR1 SGHDT, CDR2 YYEEEE. The CDR3 extends over 16 amino acids. The CDR3 region is CASSPYYRTGANVLTF. The CDR3 DNA reads as TGTGCCAGCAGCCCATATTACAGGACCGGGGCCAACGTCCTGACTTTC.

This chain joins TRBV19 and TRBJ2-1, with D hard to call. This CDR3 region has 13 residues. Germline CDR1 reads LNHDA; CDR2 reads SQIVND (reference sequence). Deletions cut 5 bases from V and 7 bases from J, with 12 bases between. The CDR3 sequence: CASSDFLRNEQFF. CDR3 bases: TGTGCCAGTAGTGACTTTTTGCGGAATGAGCAGTTCTTC.

The chain is built from TRBV7-6 and TRBJ1-5, with a tentative D call TRBD1 (6 bases). V was clipped by 3 bases and J by 3 bases, with 12 bases between them. The CDR3 is 15 residues long. Germline-derived CDR1 and CDR2 are SGHVS and FNYEAQ. CDR3 sequence: CASSFPRGHNQPQHF. CDR3 coding DNA: TGTGCCAGCAGCTTTCCCCGGGGACACAATCAGCCCCAGCATTTT.

The chain combines TRBV28 with TRBJ1-4; D remains ambiguous. CDR1 and CDR2 from the germline V gene are MDHEN and SYDVKM. The CDR3 consists of 15 residues. V gave up 0 bases and J gave up 0 bases, with 5 bases separating them. The CDR3 spells CASSLWASTNEKLFF. As DNA, the CDR3 is TGTGCCAGCAGTTTATGGGCCTCAACTAATGAAAAACTGTTTTTT.

The rearrangement links TRBV4-1 to TRBJ2-7; TRBD2 agrees at 9 bases. CDR1 MGHRA and CDR2 YSYEKL come from the germline V gene. Trimming cost V 1 base and J 3 bases; bases outside gene matches: 4. The CDR3 length is 15 residues. The CDR3 DNA sequence: TGCGCCAGCAGCCAAGGGACTAGCGAGTTCTACGAGCAGTACTTC. This encodes CASSQGTSEFYEQYF.

This chain connects TRBV5-1 to TRBJ2-1; 7 bases fit TRBD1. CDR1 and CDR2 from the germline V gene are SGHRS and YFSETQ. V lost 0 bases to trimming and J lost 6 bases; unmatched junction nucleotides: 3. CDR3 size: 14 residues. The CDR3 DNA sequence: TGCGCCAGCAGCTTGGACAGGGGCAGCAATGAGCAGTTCTTC. Translation: CASSLDRGSNEQFF.

The V and J genes are TRBV27 and TRBJ1-3; 7 bases fit TRBD1. The length of the CDR3 is 15 residues. Germline V gives CDR1 MNHEY, CDR2 SMNVEV (reference sequence). The V segment lost 4 bases and the J segment 3 bases; nucleotides outside the gene matches: 6. CDR3 in DNA: TGTGCCAGCAGTTCAGGGGGTCCGTATGGAAACACCATATATTTT. Its translation: CASSSGGPYGNTIYF.

The V call is TRBV5-1, the J call TRBJ2-3; D remains ambiguous. CDR1 and CDR2 (germline): SGHRS, YFSETQ. The V and J ends lost 0 bases and 2 bases respectively, with 10 bases between them. The CDR3 is made up of 15 amino acids. The CDR3 is CASSLASGVTDTQYF. The CDR3 DNA reads as TGCGCCAGCAGCTTGGCCAGTGGAGTCACAGATACGCAGTATTTT. The full variable domain, completed using reference TRBV5-1 and TRBJ2-3, is KAGVTQTPRYLIKTRGQQVTLSCSPISGHRSVSWYQQTPGQGLQFLFEYFSETQRNKGNFPGRFSGRQFSNSRSEMNVSTLELGDSALYLCASSLASGVTDTQYFGPGTRLTVL.

The chain uses TRBV25-1 and TRBJ2-1, with D possibly being TRBD2 (6 bases). The CDR3 sequence is 13 residues long. In germline, CDR1 is MGHDK, CDR2 SYGVNS. Trimming took 5 bases from V and 3 from J, leaving 8 bases between them. The CDR3 DNA reads as TGTGCCAGCAGTTGGAGGGACTACAATGAGCAGTTCTTC. This gives the protein CASSWRDYNEQFF.

This clone was detected a few times. The chain carries TRBV5-4 and TRBJ2-7; 9 bases agree with TRBD1. The CDR3 runs 15 residues. Trimming cost V 0 bases and J 3 bases; bases outside gene matches: 4. Germline V gene sequence: CDR1 SGHNT, CDR2 YYREEE (reference sequence). The CDR3 sequence is CASSLGGTGNYEQYF. The CDR3 DNA follows: TGTGCCAGCAGCTTGGGCGGGACAGGGAACTACGAGCAGTACTTC.

This chain uses TRBV9 with TRBJ2-1; 9 bases match TRBD2. V dropped 0 bases and J dropped 6; count of bases not matched to a gene: 1. Germline assignment: CDR1 SGDLS and CDR2 YYNGEE. The CDR3 is made up of 14 amino acids. The CDR3, as DNA: TGTGCCAGCAGCGTAGAACTAGCGGGCAATGAGCAGTTCTTC. Residues: CASSVELAGNEQFF.

The chain links TRBV9 to TRBJ2-5; 13 bases match TRBD2. The germline gives CDR1 SGDLS, CDR2 YYNGEE. Trimming at V came to 1 base and at J to 5 bases, leaving 8 bases not matched to a gene. This CDR3 comprises 17 residues. The CDR3 region has the DNA TGTGCCAGCAGCGTATCACTAGCGGGAGGGCCAGGGGAGACCCAGTACTTC. Protein product: CASSVSLAGGPGETQYF.

The rearrangement uses TRBV19 and TRBJ2-7, with D uncertain. This CDR3 spans 12 amino acids. Trimming took off 1 base at V and 2 bases at J, with 3 bases between the two ends. Looked up from germline, CDR1 is LNHDA and CDR2 is SQIVND (reference sequence). The CDR3 DNA sequence: TGTGCCAGTAGTATAGGGCCCTACGAGCAGTACTTC. Translating it yields CASSIGPYEQYF.

This rearrangement joins TRBV4-1 to TRBJ1-1; D uncertain. V was shortened by 5 bases and J by 0 bases, with 7 bases between the two germline ends. The CDR3 consists of 13 residues. Germline V CDR1 and CDR2: MGHRA, YSYEKL. In nucleotides, the CDR3 is TGCGCCAGCAGCTTGTCAGTGAACACTGAAGCTTTCTTT. This encodes CASSLSVNTEAFF.

This clone was recorded once. The genes are TRBV10-1 and TRBJ1-2; the D gene is possibly TRBD1 (5 bases). V dropped 5 bases and J dropped 0 bases, with 7 bases sitting between them. CDR1 and CDR2 from the germline V gene are WNHNN and SYGVQD (reference sequence). CDR3 length: 13 residues. Here the CDR3 reads CASSPTANYGYTF. The CDR3 DNA follows: TGCGCCAGCAGTCCGACAGCTAACTATGGCTACACCTTC.

The J gene is TRBJ2-5, the V gene TRBV7-3; tentative D call: TRBD2 (5 bases). V was clipped by 1 base and J by 5 bases, with 8 bases between them. The CDR3 runs to 13 residues. Per the germline V gene, CDR1 is SGHTA and CDR2 is FQGTGA. The CDR3 is CASSLSSVETQYF. The CDR3 nucleotides read TGTGCCAGCAGCTTAAGTAGCGTGGAGACCCAGTACTTC.

A single count supports this clone. The chain combines TRBV5-6 with TRBJ2-7; D gene ambiguous. CDR1 is SGHDT, CDR2 YYEEEE, per germline. There are 13 residues in the CDR3. V gave up 2 bases and J gave up 2 bases, with 8 bases separating them. The CDR3: CASSLISPYEQYF. DNA of the CDR3: TGTGCCAGCAGCTTAATATCCCCCTACGAGCAGTACTTC.

This clone was picked up a small number of times. V usage is TRBV19 and J usage is TRBJ1-2, with 9 bases fitting TRBD1. This CDR3 has 15 residues. With V trimmed by 6 bases and J by 8 bases, 13 bases remained unmatched. Germline values: CDR1 LNHDA, CDR2 SQIVND (reference sequence). The CDR3, as DNA: TGTGCCAGTAGCCCCCCAGGGACAGGGATGAGGGGCTACACCTTC. Its protein product is CASSPPGTGMRGYTF.

The chain combines TRBV28 with TRBJ2-1; 8 positions match TRBD2. CDR1 MDHEN and CDR2 SYDVKM come from the germline V gene. The CDR3 consists of 16 residues. With 6 bases clipped from V and 7 bases from J, the junction kept 14 bases outside the gene matches. For the CDR3, the DNA is TGTGCCAGCAGCCTCATTGATGGGACTAGGTGGAATGAGCAGTTCTTC. Translating gives CASSLIDGTRWNEQFF.

This chain joins TRBV9 and TRBJ2-5; D ambiguous. V dropped 3 bases and J dropped 5 bases, with 11 bases sitting between them. Germline V lookup: CDR1 SGDLS, CDR2 YYNGEE. The length of the CDR3 is 13 residues. Here the CDR3 DNA reads TGTGCCAGCAGCGCGAGCGTAGCCGAGACCCAGTACTTC. This encodes CASSASVAETQYF.